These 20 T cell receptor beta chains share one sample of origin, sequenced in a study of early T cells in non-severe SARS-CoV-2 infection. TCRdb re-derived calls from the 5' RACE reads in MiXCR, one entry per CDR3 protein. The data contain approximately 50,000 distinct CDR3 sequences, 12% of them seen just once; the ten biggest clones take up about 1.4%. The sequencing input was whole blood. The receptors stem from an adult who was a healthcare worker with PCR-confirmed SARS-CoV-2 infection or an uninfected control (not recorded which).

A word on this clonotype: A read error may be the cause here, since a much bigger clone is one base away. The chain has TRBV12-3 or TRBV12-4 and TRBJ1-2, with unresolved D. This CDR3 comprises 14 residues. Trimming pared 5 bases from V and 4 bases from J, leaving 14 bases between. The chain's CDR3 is CASSPPGLIYGYTF. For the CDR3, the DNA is TGTGCCAGCAGTCCCCCGGGCCTTATCTATGGCTACACCTTC.

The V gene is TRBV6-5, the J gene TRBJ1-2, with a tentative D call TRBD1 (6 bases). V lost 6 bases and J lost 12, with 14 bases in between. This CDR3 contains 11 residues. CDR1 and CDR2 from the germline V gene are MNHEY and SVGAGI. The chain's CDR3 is CASSQQGVNTF. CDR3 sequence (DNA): TGTGCCAGCAGCCAACAGGGAGTTAACACCTTC.

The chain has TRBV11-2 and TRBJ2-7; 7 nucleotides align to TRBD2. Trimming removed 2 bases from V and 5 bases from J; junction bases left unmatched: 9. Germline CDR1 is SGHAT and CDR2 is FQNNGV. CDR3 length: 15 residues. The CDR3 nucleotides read TGTGCCAGCAGCTTATCGACGGGGGGAGGGAACGAGCAGTACTTC. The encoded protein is CASSLSTGGGNEQYF. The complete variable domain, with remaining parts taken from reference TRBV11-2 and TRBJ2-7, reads EAGVAQSPRYKIIEKRQSVAFWCNPISGHATLYWYQQILGQGPKLLIQFQNNGVVDDSQLPKDRFSAERLKGVDSTLKIQPAKLEDSAVYLCASSLSTGGGNEQYFGPGTRLTVT.

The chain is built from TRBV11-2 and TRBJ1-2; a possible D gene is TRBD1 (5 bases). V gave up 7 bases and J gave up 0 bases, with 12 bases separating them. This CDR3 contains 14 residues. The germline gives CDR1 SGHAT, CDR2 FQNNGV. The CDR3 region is CASTVGQANYGYTF. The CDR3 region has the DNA TGTGCCAGCACAGTGGGGCAAGCTAACTATGGCTACACCTTC.

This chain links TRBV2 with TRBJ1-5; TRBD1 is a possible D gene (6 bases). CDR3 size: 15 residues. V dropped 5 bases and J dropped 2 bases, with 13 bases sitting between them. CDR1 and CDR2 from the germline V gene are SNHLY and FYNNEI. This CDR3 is CASSQGQTGNQPQHF. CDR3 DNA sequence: TGTGCCAGCAGTCAAGGACAGACCGGCAATCAGCCCCAGCATTTT.

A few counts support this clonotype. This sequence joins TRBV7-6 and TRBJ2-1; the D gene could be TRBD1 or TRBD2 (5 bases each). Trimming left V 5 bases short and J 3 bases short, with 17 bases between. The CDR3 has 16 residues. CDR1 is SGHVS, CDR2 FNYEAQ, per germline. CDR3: CASSQGPGPNYNEQFF. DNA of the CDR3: TGTGCCAGCAGCCAGGGTCCGGGACCAAACTACAATGAGCAGTTCTTC.

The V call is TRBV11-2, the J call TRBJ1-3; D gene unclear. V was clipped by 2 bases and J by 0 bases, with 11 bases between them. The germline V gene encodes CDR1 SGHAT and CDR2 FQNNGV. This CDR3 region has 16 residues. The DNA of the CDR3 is TGTGCCAGCAGCTTAATGACGGCCAACTCTGGAAACACCATATATTTT. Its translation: CASSLMTANSGNTIYF. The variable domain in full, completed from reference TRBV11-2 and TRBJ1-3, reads EAGVAQSPRYKIIEKRQSVAFWCNPISGHATLYWYQQILGQGPKLLIQFQNNGVVDDSQLPKDRFSAERLKGVDSTLKIQPAKLEDSAVYLCASSLMTANSGNTIYFGEGSWLTVV.

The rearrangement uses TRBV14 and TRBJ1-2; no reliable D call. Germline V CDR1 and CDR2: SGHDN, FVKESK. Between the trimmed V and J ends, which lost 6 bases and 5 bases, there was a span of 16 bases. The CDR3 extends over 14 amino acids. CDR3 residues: CASSFSGDVYGYTF. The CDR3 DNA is TGTGCCAGCAGTTTTTCGGGTGACGTTTATGGCTACACCTTC.

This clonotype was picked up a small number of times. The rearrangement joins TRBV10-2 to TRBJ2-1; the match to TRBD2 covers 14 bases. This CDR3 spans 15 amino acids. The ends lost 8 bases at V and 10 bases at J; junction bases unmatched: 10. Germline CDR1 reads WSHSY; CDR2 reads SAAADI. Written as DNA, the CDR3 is TGCGCCAGCCAGTGGGGGACTAGCGGGGGCGTAGAGCAGTTCTTC. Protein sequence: CASQWGTSGGVEQFF.

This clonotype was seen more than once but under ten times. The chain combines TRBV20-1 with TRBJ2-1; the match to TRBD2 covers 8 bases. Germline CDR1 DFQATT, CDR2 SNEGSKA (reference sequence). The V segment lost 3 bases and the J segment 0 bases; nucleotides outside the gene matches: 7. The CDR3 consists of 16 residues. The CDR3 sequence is CSASPQRGSSYNEQFF. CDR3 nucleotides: TGCAGTGCTAGCCCCCAGCGGGGGAGCTCCTACAATGAGCAGTTCTTC.

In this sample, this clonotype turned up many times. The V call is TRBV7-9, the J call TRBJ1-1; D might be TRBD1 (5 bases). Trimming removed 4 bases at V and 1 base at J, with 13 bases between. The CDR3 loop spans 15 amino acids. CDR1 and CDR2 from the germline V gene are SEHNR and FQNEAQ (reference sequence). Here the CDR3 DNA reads TGTGCCAGCAGCTGGGGACGAGTTGCGAACACTGAAGCTTTCTTT. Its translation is CASSWGRVANTEAFF. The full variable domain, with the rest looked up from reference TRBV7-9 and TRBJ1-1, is DTGVSQNPRHKITKRGQNVTFRCDPISEHNRLYWYRQTLGQGPEFLTYFQNEAQLEKSRLLSDRFSAERPKGSFSTLEIQRTEQGDSAMYLCASSWGRVANTEAFFGQGTRLTVV.

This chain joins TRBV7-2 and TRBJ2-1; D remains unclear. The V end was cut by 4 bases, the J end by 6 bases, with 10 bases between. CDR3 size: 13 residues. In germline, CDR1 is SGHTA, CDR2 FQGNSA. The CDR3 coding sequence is TGTGCCAGCAGCTCCGGATTTAGCAATGAGCAGTTCTTC. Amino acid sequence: CASSSGFSNEQFF.

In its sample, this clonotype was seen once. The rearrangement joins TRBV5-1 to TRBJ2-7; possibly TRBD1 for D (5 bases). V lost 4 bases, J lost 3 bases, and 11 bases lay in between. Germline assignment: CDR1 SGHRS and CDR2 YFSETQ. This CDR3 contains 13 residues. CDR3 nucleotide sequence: TGCGCCAGCAGCGGGGCCACTGTCTACGAGCAGTACTTC. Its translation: CASSGATVYEQYF.

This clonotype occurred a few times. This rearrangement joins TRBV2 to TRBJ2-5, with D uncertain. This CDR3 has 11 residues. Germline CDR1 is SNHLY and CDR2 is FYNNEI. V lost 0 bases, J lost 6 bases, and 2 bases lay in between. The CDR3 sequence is CASSEAKTQYF. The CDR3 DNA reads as TGTGCCAGCAGTGAAGCGAAGACCCAGTACTTC.

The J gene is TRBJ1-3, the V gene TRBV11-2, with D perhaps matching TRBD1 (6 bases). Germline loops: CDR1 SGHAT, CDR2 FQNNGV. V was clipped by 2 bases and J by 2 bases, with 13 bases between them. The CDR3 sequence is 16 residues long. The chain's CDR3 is CASSLLQGTPGNTIYF. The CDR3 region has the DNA TGTGCCAGCAGCTTACTACAGGGAACCCCTGGAAACACCATATATTTT.

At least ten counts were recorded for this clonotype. The CDR3 is CSVEDRARPYEQYF. In DNA, the CDR3 is TGCAGCGTTGAAGATCGCGCCCGCCCCTACGAGCAGTACTTC. The rearrangement joins TRBV29-1 to TRBJ2-7; unclear D gene. CDR1 and CDR2 from the germline V gene are SQVTM and ANQGSEA. CDR3 length: 14 amino acids. Trimming took 0 bases from V and 2 from J, leaving 11 bases between them.

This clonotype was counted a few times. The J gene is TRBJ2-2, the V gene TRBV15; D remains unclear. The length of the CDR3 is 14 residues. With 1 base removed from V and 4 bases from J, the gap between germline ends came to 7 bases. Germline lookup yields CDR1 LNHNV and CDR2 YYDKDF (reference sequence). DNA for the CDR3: TGTGCCACCAGCAGAGTTTTTGGCACCGGGGAGCTGTTTTTT. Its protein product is CATSRVFGTGELFF.

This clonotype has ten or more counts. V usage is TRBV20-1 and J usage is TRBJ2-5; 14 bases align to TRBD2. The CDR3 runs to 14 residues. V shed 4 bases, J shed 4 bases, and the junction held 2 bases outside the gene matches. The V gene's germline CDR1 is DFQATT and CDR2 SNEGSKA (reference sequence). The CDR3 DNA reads TGCAGTGCTACGGGGACTAGCGGGGGAGAGACCCAGTACTTC. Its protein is CSATGTSGGETQYF.

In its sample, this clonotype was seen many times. In nucleotides, the CDR3 is TGTGCCAGCAGTCAGGGACAGCGGGTTCAGTACTTC. Its protein is CASSQGQRVQYF. The chain is built from TRBV28 and TRBJ2-4; weak D call: TRBD1 (7 bases). Germline V gene sequence: CDR1 MDHEN, CDR2 SYDVKM. CDR3 length equals 12 residues. V lost 5 bases and J 11 bases, leaving 13 bases between the germline ends.

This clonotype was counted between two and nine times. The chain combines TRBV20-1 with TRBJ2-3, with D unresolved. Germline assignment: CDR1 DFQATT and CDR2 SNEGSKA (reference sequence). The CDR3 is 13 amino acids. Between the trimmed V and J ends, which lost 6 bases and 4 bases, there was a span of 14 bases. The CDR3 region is CSAARDGADTQYF. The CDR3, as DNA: TGCAGTGCGGCCCGCGATGGCGCAGATACGCAGTATTTT.